These T cell receptor beta chains were read from a single sample in a study of control samples from healthy donors and cancer patients. TCRdb keeps only in-frame clones here, not all; method: immunoSEQ multiplex PCR. The sample lists approximately 46,000 clones, roughly nine tenths seen once, with just under 0.8% in the top ten. Sequenced input: PBMCs. These receptors came from a man under 40 with colorectal cancer. Both conserved end residues are part of each CDR3. Fields, in order: D gene, J gene, clone size, V gene, CDR3 protein, CDR3 DNA. D genes are given only for firm matches. A clone size is listed for some rows: how often the clone was seen (once, few, many), or a class if it is expanded.

TRBD1,TRBJ1-2,-,TRBV9,CASSLDWTGIGYTF,TGTGCCAGCAGCTTAGACTGGACAGGGATCGGCTACACCTTC
-,TRBJ1-2,-,TRBV2,CASNLSGTAAF,TGTGCCAGCAACCTGTCCGGGACGGCAGCCTTC
-,TRBJ1-1,once,TRBV7-2,CASSLGGATEAFF,TGTGCCAGCAGCTTAGGGGGGGCCACTGAAGCTTTCTTT
TRBD1,TRBJ1-6,-,TRBV7-2,CASSSRQGNSPLHF,TGTGCCAGCAGCTCTCGACAGGGTAATTCACCCCTCCACTTT
TRBD1,TRBJ2-5,-,TRBV9,CASSVRQGATQETQYF,TGTGCCAGCAGCGTGCGACAGGGGGCCACACAAGAGACCCAGTACTTC
-,TRBJ2-1,-,TRBV24-1,CATEAANYNEQFF,TGTGCCACTGAGGCGGCTAATTACAATGAGCAGTTCTTC
TRBD1,TRBJ2-2,-,TRBV5-1,CASSSAGGGTGELFF,TGCGCCAGCAGCTCGGCAGGGGGTGGCACCGGGGAGCTGTTTTTT
TRBD2,TRBJ2-1,-,TRBV5-1,CASSLAGVAGGNEQFF,TGCGCCAGCAGCTTGGCCGGGGTAGCGGGGGGCAATGAGCAGTTCTTC
TRBD1,TRBJ2-7,-,TRBV4-3,CASSRKPGTGGYEQYF,TGCGCCAGCAGCCGAAAGCCCGGGACAGGGGGCTACGAGCAGTACTTC
TRBD1,TRBJ1-4,-,TRBV27,CASSSGQGLEKLFF,TGTGCCAGCAGTTCGGGACAGGGACTTGAAAAACTGTTTTTT
-,TRBJ1-1,once,TRBV27,CASSPIGGSAEAFF,TGTGCCAGCAGCCCGATCGGGGGGTCTGCTGAAGCTTTCTTT
-,TRBJ1-2,few,TRBV11-2,CASSQSWGDGYTF,TGTGCCAGCAGCCAAAGCTGGGGGGACGGCTACACCTTC
TRBD1,TRBJ2-7,once,TRBV7-9,CASSLAPGTDFSYEQYF,TGTGCCAGCAGCTTAGCGCCGGGGACAGATTTCTCCTACGAGCAGTACTTC
-,TRBJ2-2,-,TRBV5-1,CASSLDLGNTGELFF,TGCGCCAGCAGCTTGGACCTCGGAAACACCGGGGAGCTGTTTTTT